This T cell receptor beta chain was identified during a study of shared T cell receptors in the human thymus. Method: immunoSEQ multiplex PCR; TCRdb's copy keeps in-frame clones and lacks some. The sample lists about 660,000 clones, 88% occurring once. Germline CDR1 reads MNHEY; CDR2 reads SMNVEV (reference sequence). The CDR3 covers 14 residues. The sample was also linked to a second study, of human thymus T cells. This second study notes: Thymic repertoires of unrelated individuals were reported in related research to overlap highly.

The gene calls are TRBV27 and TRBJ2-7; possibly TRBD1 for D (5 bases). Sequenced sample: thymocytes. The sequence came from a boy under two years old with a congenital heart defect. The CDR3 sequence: CAVKGLRDPYEQYF. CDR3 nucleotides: TGTGCAGTAAAGGGTCTCAGGGATCCCTACGAGCAGTACTTC.